These 31 T cell receptor beta chains were sequenced from one sample in a study of breast tumors, draining lymph nodes, adjacent tissues. TCRdb used MiXCR to reprocess the multiplex PCR reads, holding one entry per CDR3 protein. The repertoire consists of under 150,000 distinct CDR3 sequences, with 20% to 25% occurring once and the leading ten covering just over 2.5%. Samples came from axillary lymph nodes draining the breast cancer. Sequencing was performed on axillary lymph node tissue. Source of these receptors: a female donor with breast cancer. Some clones in this sample may be carry-over from other donors' samples.

The chain recombines TRBV19 with TRBJ2-3; D perhaps matches TRBD2 (5 bases). This CDR3 region has 15 residues. Between the trimmed V and J ends, which lost 4 bases and 0 bases, there was a span of 11 bases. Germline V lookup: CDR1 LNHDA, CDR2 SQIVND (reference sequence). The CDR3 loop reads CASSRTGGSTDTQYF. DNA for the CDR3: TGTGCCAGTAGTAGGACTGGCGGGAGCACAGATACGCAGTATTTT.

V gene TRBV11-3 combines with J gene TRBJ2-5, with 8 bases fitting TRBD2. The V and J ends lost 0 bases and 4 bases, in that order; junction bases with no gene match: 7. The CDR3 totals 16 residues. Germline lookup yields CDR1 SGHNT and CDR2 YENEEA. The CDR3 loop reads CASSLEGGGLVETQYF. CDR3 nucleotides: TGTGCCAGCAGCTTAGAAGGAGGGGGACTAGTAGAGACCCAGTACTTC.

Worth noting for this clonotype: This may come from a read error, since a much larger clone is one base off. The chain is built from TRBV5-1 and TRBJ2-1, with 14 bases that match TRBD2. Germline loops: CDR1 SGHRS, CDR2 YFSETQ. J gave up 9 bases and V 0 bases, and 5 bases lay outside the gene matches. This CDR3 region has 16 residues. Written as DNA, the CDR3 is TGCGCCAGCAGCTTGGAAGGGACTAGCGGGAGAAGTGAGCAGTTCTTC. Amino acid sequence: CASSLEGTSGRSEQFF.

This clonotype was observed at least ten times. J is TRBJ2-3 and V is TRBV20-1; no definite D call. The CDR3 contains 13 residues. Germline CDR1 and CDR2: DFQATT and SNEGSKA (reference sequence). The ends were cut back, 3 bases at V and 1 base at J, with 8 bases in the middle. CDR3 DNA sequence: TGCAGTGCTAGCCCCCTAGGCACAGATACGCAGTATTTT. Translating it yields CSASPLGTDTQYF.

This clonotype was counted ten times or more. This chain uses TRBV6-2 or TRBV6-3 with TRBJ2-7; TRBD2 matches at 16 bases. Germline CDR1 MNHEY, CDR2 SVGEGT. J lost 7 bases, V lost 4 bases, and 4 bases had no gene match. The CDR3 totals 15 residues. The CDR3 sequence: CASSSGTSGRVEQYF. The CDR3 nucleotides read TGTGCCAGCAGTTCCGGGACTAGCGGGAGGGTTGAGCAGTACTTC.

This clonotype was recorded once. This chain connects TRBV6-5 to TRBJ2-2; D remains unclear. Deletions cut 9 bases from V and 0 bases from J, with 11 bases between. CDR3 length: 14 amino acids. Germline V gene lookup returns CDR1 MNHEY and CDR2 SVGAGI. The CDR3 region is CASFRSTNTGELFF. The CDR3 DNA reads TGTGCCAGTTTCCGGTCCACGAACACCGGGGAGCTGTTTTTT.

The chain combines TRBV28 with TRBJ1-3; maybe TRBD1 (6 bases). The CDR3 runs to 13 residues. V was clipped by 11 bases and J by 2 bases, with 13 bases between them. Germline CDR1 is MDHEN and CDR2 is SYDVKM. Here the CDR3 reads CASLQGAGNTIYF. In nucleotides, the CDR3 is TGTGCCTCCCTACAGGGAGCTGGAAACACCATATATTTT.

Concerning this clonotype itself: Just one base apart from a much larger clone, this may be a read error. In this CDR3 the conserved last residue, phenylalanine or tryptophan, is missing, so a read error is likely. J is TRBJ1-5 and V is TRBV30; TRBD1 is a possible D gene (5 bases). Germline lookup yields CDR1 GTSNPN and CDR2 SVGIG (reference sequence). The V gene lost 4 bases and the J gene lost 2 bases, with 9 bases spanning the gap. CDR3 length: 13 amino acids. The CDR3 loop reads CAWTPQGNQPQHL. In nucleotides, the CDR3 is TGTGCCTGGACTCCACAGGGCAATCAGCCCCAGCATCTT.

This clonotype was seen at least ten times. The V and J genes are TRBV20-1 and TRBJ2-5; D is possibly TRBD1 or TRBD2 (6 bases each). V was clipped by 0 bases and J by 5 bases, with 10 bases between them. CDR3 length: 13 residues. Germline CDR1 reads DFQATT; CDR2 reads SNEGSKA (reference sequence). The CDR3 loop is CSARDQGRETQYF. The CDR3 coding sequence is TGCAGTGCTAGAGATCAGGGGAGGGAGACCCAGTACTTC.

Notes on this clonotype: It may be a read error: a sequence one base away is much more abundant. The V and J genes are TRBV5-6 and TRBJ1-3; D call uncertain. V lost 1 base and J lost 3, with 20 bases in between. The CDR3 spans 18 residues. The germline gives CDR1 SGHDT, CDR2 YYEEEE. The CDR3 protein is CASSLPARHSYFGNTIYF. CDR3 nucleotide sequence: TGTGCCAGCAGCTTGCCGGCCCGCCATTCGTACTTTGGAAACACCATATATTTT.

This clonotype was recorded at least ten times. This chain connects TRBV7-6 to TRBJ2-5; no definite D call. The ends were cut back, 3 bases at V and 1 base at J, with 3 bases in the middle. The germline CDR1 and CDR2 sequences are SGHVS and FNYEAQ. This CDR3 has 12 amino acids. The DNA for the CDR3 is TGTGCCAGCAGCTTTGGCCAAGAGACCCAGTACTTC. Its protein is CASSFGQETQYF.

On this clonotype: A much more abundant neighbour one base away suggests this may be a read error. The chain employs TRBV10-3 and TRBJ2-7, with 11 bases matching TRBD2. V lost 8 bases and J lost 3; bases outside the gene matches: 18. Germline lookup yields CDR1 ENHRY and CDR2 SYGVKD. The CDR3 runs 18 residues. CDR3 protein: CAIEPPSGRPLTNYEQYF. DNA of the CDR3: TGTGCCATCGAACCCCCTAGCGGGAGGCCCCTAACCAACTACGAGCAGTACTTC.

This clonotype was seen at least ten times. The chain links TRBV30 to TRBJ2-7; perhaps TRBD2 as D (6 bases). The CDR3 spans 14 residues. CDR1 GTSNPN and CDR2 SVGIG come from the germline V gene (reference sequence). Trimming shortened V by 0 bases and J by 2 bases, and 11 bases separated the two germline ends. CDR3 region: CAWSVLGGTYEQYF. In DNA form, the CDR3 reads TGTGCCTGGAGTGTACTGGGGGGTACCTACGAGCAGTACTTC.

This clonotype was found many times. This chain uses TRBV20-1 with TRBJ2-3; tentative D call: TRBD1 (5 bases). The V gene's germline CDR1 is DFQATT and CDR2 SNEGSKA (reference sequence). This CDR3 contains 15 residues. V was pared by 3 bases and J by 3 bases, with 16 bases between. CDR3 in DNA: TGCAGTGCTAGTCACTCCAGGGTTAATACAGATACGCAGTATTTT. Protein: CSASHSRVNTDTQYF.

Note on this clonotype: A much more abundant neighbour one base away suggests this may be a read error. The chain employs TRBV4-1 and TRBJ2-1, with TRBD2 matching over 7 bases. The CDR3 is 16 amino acids. Germline V gene lookup returns CDR1 MGHRA and CDR2 YSYEKL. CDR3 sequence: CASSHLPSGAYNERFF. CDR3 nucleotides: TGCGCCAGCAGCCACCTACCTAGCGGAGCCTACAATGAGCGGTTCTTC.

About this clonotype itself: A much larger clone lies a single base off, so this may be a read error. The missing conserved phenylalanine or tryptophan at the end of this CDR3 makes a read error likely. CDR3 DNA sequence: TGCAGTGCTAGAGATCCGGGCCAAACCCCCACAGATACGCAGTATATT. Translation: CSARDPGQTPTDTQYI. The chain links TRBV20-1 to TRBJ2-3, with no clear D. With 0 bases removed from V and 2 bases from J, the gap between germline ends came to 15 bases. Looked up from germline, CDR1 is DFQATT and CDR2 is SNEGSKA (reference sequence). This CDR3 comprises 16 residues.

V is TRBV15 and J is TRBJ2-1; D gene ambiguous. The germline CDR1 and CDR2 sequences are LNHNV and YYDKDF (reference sequence). This CDR3 has 13 amino acids. V was pared by 0 bases and J by 10 bases, with 10 bases between. Written as DNA, the CDR3 is TGTGCCACCAGCAGAGAAGAGTCCAGGGAGCAGTTCTTC. Translating it yields CATSREESREQFF.

This clonotype has at least ten counts. CDR3 loop: CASSLLQPDTDTQYF. In DNA form, the CDR3 reads TGTGCCAGCAGTTTACTTCAGCCAGACACAGATACGCAGTATTTT. The chain links TRBV27 to TRBJ2-3; D gene ambiguous. V was shortened by 2 bases and J by 2 bases, with 11 bases between the two germline ends. The CDR3 is 15 amino acids. Looked up from germline, CDR1 is MNHEY and CDR2 is SMNVEV (reference sequence).

On this clonotype: A much larger clone lies one base from this, so it may be a read error. The chain joins TRBV6-2 or TRBV6-3 to TRBJ2-5; 10 nucleotides line up with TRBD2. There are 17 residues in the CDR3. Per germline, CDR1 MNHEY and CDR2 SVGEGT. The CDR3 nucleotides are TGTGCCAGCAAATTAGCGGGAGGAGGGGGAAATAAAGAGACCCAGCACTTC. Translating gives CASKLAGGGGNKETQHF.

This clonotype was found many times. V usage is TRBV7-8 and J usage is TRBJ2-3; D unresolved. The germline V and J ends were trimmed by 0 bases and 2 bases, with 6 bases remaining between them. This CDR3 is 14 amino acids long. Germline CDR1 and CDR2: SGHVS and FQNEAQ. The CDR3 protein is CASSLAADTDTQYF. In nucleotides, the CDR3 is TGTGCCAGCAGCTTAGCTGCAGACACAGATACGCAGTATTTT.

This clonotype was recorded many times. The chain has TRBV2 and TRBJ2-3; 15 nucleotides line up with TRBD2. The CDR3 has 16 residues. V gave up 4 bases and J gave up 6 bases; unmatched junction bases: 5. Germline V gene data show CDR1 as SNHLY and CDR2 as FYNNEI. This CDR3 is CASSGWTSGGEDTQYF. Written as DNA, the CDR3 is TGTGCCAGCAGTGGCTGGACTAGCGGGGGGGAGGATACGCAGTATTTT.

This clonotype was counted ten times or more. The chain joins TRBV3-1 to TRBJ2-3; no definite D call. Germline assignment: CDR1 LGHDT and CDR2 YNNKEL (reference sequence). V was pared by 5 bases and J by 4 bases, with 7 bases between. The CDR3 totals 12 residues. DNA of the CDR3: TGTGCCAGCAGCGCACAAGCAGATACGCAGTATTTT. Translation gives CASSAQADTQYF.

J is TRBJ2-1 and V is TRBV11-3, with 8 bases fitting TRBD2. This CDR3 comprises 16 residues. The trim removed 4 bases at V and 5 bases at J, leaving 10 bases unmatched. Germline lookup yields CDR1 SGHNT and CDR2 YENEEA. The CDR3, as DNA: TGTGCCAGCAGCTCAGGAAGGACTAGCTTCCACAATGAGCAGTTCTTC. The encoded protein is CASSSGRTSFHNEQFF.

This clonotype was picked up a small number of times. The V and J genes are TRBV4-1 and TRBJ2-3; D call uncertain. The CDR3 runs 16 residues. The ends were cut back, 5 bases at V and 3 bases at J, with 18 bases in the middle. From germline, CDR1 is MGHRA and CDR2 YSYEKL. CDR3 sequence: CASSSRRLLGTDTQYF. The CDR3 DNA reads as TGCGCCAGCAGCTCACGCCGTCTATTAGGGACAGATACGCAGTATTTT.

This clonotype was found many times. The rearrangement links TRBV7-9 to TRBJ2-7, with 11 bases lining up with TRBD1. From germline, CDR1 is SEHNR and CDR2 FQNEAQ (reference sequence). The CDR3 sequence is 14 residues long. J lost 6 bases, V lost 4 bases, and 5 bases had no gene match. CDR3 protein: CASSSDRGLGEQYF. CDR3 nucleotides: TGTGCCAGCAGCTCGGACAGGGGGCTGGGCGAGCAGTACTTC. The whole variable domain, filled in from reference TRBV7-9 and TRBJ2-7, reads DTGVSQNPRHKITKRGQNVTFRCDPISEHNRLYWYRQTLGQGPEFLTYFQNEAQLEKSRLLSDRFSAERPKGSFSTLEIQRTEQGDSAMYLCASSSDRGLGEQYFGPGTRLTVT.

About this clonotype: A much larger clone differs from this one at a single base, so this may be a read error. The chain couples TRBV6-2 or TRBV6-3 to TRBJ2-1; 10 bases agree with TRBD2. The germline V gene encodes CDR1 MNHEY and CDR2 SVGEGT. Unmatched junction bases numbered 7, after V lost 0 bases and J lost 2 bases. The CDR3 length is 18 residues. The CDR3 sequence is CASSYSISGGAPYNEQFF. In DNA form, the CDR3 reads TGTGCCAGCAGTTACTCGATAAGCGGGGGGGCCCCCTACAATGAGCAGTTCTTC.

Concerning this clonotype itself: A read error is possible here, since a much larger clone lies one base away. The rearrangement links TRBV3-1 to TRBJ2-3; maybe TRBD2 (5 bases). Trimming left V 4 bases short and J 2 bases short, with 16 bases between. Germline V CDR1 and CDR2: LGHDT, YNNKEL (reference sequence). The CDR3 totals 16 residues. CDR3 protein: CASSLASPAATDTQYF. The CDR3 DNA is TGTGCCAGCAGCCTTGCGTCGCCAGCGGCCACAGATACGCAGTATTTT.

There are many counts of this clonotype. The V and J genes are TRBV11-2 and TRBJ2-7; 8 nucleotides match TRBD2. The CDR3 covers 15 residues. J was trimmed by 3 bases and V by 8 bases; bases with no gene match: 12. Germline assignment: CDR1 SGHAT and CDR2 FQNNGV. As DNA, the CDR3 is TGTGCCAGCTCACTTGGACTAGCCTCCATCTACGAGCAGTACTTC. Protein product: CASSLGLASIYEQYF. The full variable domain, with the rest looked up from reference TRBV11-2 and TRBJ2-7, is EAGVAQSPRYKIIEKRQSVAFWCNPISGHATLYWYQQILGQGPKLLIQFQNNGVVDDSQLPKDRFSAERLKGVDSTLKIQPAKLEDSAVYLCASSLGLASIYEQYFGPGTRLTVT.

This clonotype turned up a few times. The chain combines TRBV7-2 with TRBJ2-5, with TRBD1 as a possible D gene (6 bases). The ends were cut back, 5 bases at V and 0 bases at J, with 13 bases in the middle. The CDR3 covers 15 residues. In germline, CDR1 is SGHTA, CDR2 FQGNSA. The CDR3 sequence: CASSRDRPHQETQYF. Here the CDR3 DNA reads TGTGCCAGCAGCCGCGACAGGCCTCACCAAGAGACCCAGTACTTC.

This clonotype came up many times. V usage is TRBV2 and J usage is TRBJ1-6; D remains ambiguous. The V gene's germline CDR1 is SNHLY and CDR2 FYNNEI. The V and J ends lost 6 bases and 4 bases respectively, with 10 bases between them. This CDR3 has 14 residues. The CDR3 nucleotides are TGTGCCAGCAGCACGGGATTATATAATTCACCCCTCCACTTT. Protein product: CASSTGLYNSPLHF.

This clonotype showed up many times. The chain combines TRBV6-2 or TRBV6-3 with TRBJ2-7; 13 bases match TRBD2. The V and J ends lost 4 bases and 2 bases, in that order; junction bases with no gene match: 5. CDR3 length equals 16 residues. From germline, CDR1 is MNHEY and CDR2 SVGEGT. CDR3 in DNA: TGTGCCAGCAGTTCCGGACTAGCGGGAGCCACCTACGAGCAGTACTTC. Translating it yields CASSSGLAGATYEQYF.